This record concerns one T cell receptor (beta chain) sequence. Its antigen remains unknown. This CDR3 spans 14 amino acids. Trimming shortened V by 2 bases and J by 4 bases, and 11 bases separated the two germline ends. CDR1 and CDR2 from the germline V gene are LNHNV and YYDKDF (reference sequence). TCRdb called the RT-PCR reads again in MiXCR, with one record for every CDR3 protein. The data contain roughly 150,000 distinct CDR3 sequences, under 13% of them seen just once; the ten biggest clones take up 9.5% to 15%. These data belong to a study of response to subunit inactivated influenza vaccine. Study observations and caveats: There was a suggestion from the authors that each seasonal influenza vaccination recruits few new T cells.

The rearrangement joins TRBV15 to TRBJ1-1; D is possibly TRBD1 (6 bases). This material consisted of non-naive T cells sorted from PBMCs, taken around seven weeks after vaccination. The origin of this receptor is a man between 45 and 60 years old who received an inactivated influenza vaccine. The CDR3 protein is CATSRLGGGTEAFF. The CDR3, as DNA: TGTGCCACCAGCAGACTCGGGGGCGGCACTGAAGCTTTCTTT.